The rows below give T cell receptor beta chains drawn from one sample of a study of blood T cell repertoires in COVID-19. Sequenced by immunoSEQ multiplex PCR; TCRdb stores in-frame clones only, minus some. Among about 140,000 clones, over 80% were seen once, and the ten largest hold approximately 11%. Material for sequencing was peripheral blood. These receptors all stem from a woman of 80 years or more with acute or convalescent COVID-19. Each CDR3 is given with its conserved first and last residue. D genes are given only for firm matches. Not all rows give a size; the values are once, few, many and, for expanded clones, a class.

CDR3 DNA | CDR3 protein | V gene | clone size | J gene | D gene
TGTGCCAGCAGTTACTCTGCAGCTAACTATGGCTACACCTTC | CASSYSAANYGYTF | TRBV6-5 | . | TRBJ1-2 | .
TGTGCCAGCAGCCAAGATCCCCTCAGGAACACCGGGGAGCTGTTTTTT | CASSQDPLRNTGELFF | TRBV14 | . | TRBJ2-2 | .
TGTGCCAGCTCCACAGGGGATGATCAGCCCCAGCATTTT | CASSTGDDQPQHF | TRBV2 | . | TRBJ1-5 | TRBD1
TGTGCCAGTAACGTGGCGGGGGGAATGCAGTTCTTC | CASNVAGGMQFF | TRBV19 | . | TRBJ2-1 | TRBD2
TGTGCCAGCTCACCCGCCGGGGGGGCCCAGGACTATGGCTACACCTTC | CASSPAGGAQDYGYTF | TRBV18 | . | TRBJ1-2 | .
TGTGCCAGCAGCTTAACCGGGACAGCTGGCTACACCTTC | CASSLTGTAGYTF | TRBV7-2 | . | TRBJ1-2 | TRBD1
TGTGCCAGCAGTGGATGGACATCAATTAACAACCAGCCCCAGCATTTT | CASSGWTSINNQPQHF | TRBV6-1 | few | TRBJ1-5 | .
TGTGCCAGCAGCTTTCCTGGAGGTTACAATGAGCAGTTCTTC | CASSFPGGYNEQFF | TRBV7-9 | . | TRBJ2-1 | .
TGTGCCAGCAGCTTGGTGCAGGGGTGGAATTCACCCCTCCACTTT | CASSLVQGWNSPLHF | TRBV5-6 | . | TRBJ1-6 | .
TGTGCCAGCAGCTTGGGGGGCAGGCAGGAGGAAAAACTGTTTTTT | CASSLGGRQEEKLFF | TRBV5-4 | . | TRBJ1-4 | .
TGTGCCAGCAGCTCGATGGGTCGGGCTAATGAAAAACTGTTTTTT | CASSSMGRANEKLFF | TRBV5-8 | . | TRBJ1-4 | .
TGTGCCTGGAGTAAAGGGGAAGGCTCTGGAAACACCATATATTTT | CAWSKGEGSGNTIYF | TRBV30 | . | TRBJ1-3 | .
TGTGCCAGCAGCTATACCGGACAGTTGAACACTGAAGCTTTCTTT | CASSYTGQLNTEAFF | TRBV7-3 | . | TRBJ1-1 | .
TGCGCCAGCAGCTTCGGGGGGGCTCAGTGGATGAACACTGAAGCTTTCTTT | CASSFGGAQWMNTEAFF | TRBV5-1 | . | TRBJ1-1 | .
TGTGCCAGCTCACTTCGACAAGCTGAAGCTTTCTTT | CASSLRQAEAFF | TRBV18 | . | TRBJ1-1 | .
TGCAGTGCTAGTCCGGACAGTGCGGCTAACTATGGCTACACCTTC | CSASPDSAANYGYTF | TRBV20-1 | . | TRBJ1-2 | .
TGTGCCAGTAGTAGCGGGACCTTATATAGCAATCAGCCCCAGCATTTT | CASSSGTLYSNQPQHF | TRBV19 | many | TRBJ1-5 | .
TGTGCCAGCAGCTTACTAGCGGGGGTAAAAGAGACCCAGTACTTC | CASSLLAGVKETQYF | TRBV7-3 | . | TRBJ2-5 | TRBD2
TGCGCCAGCAGCTTGGAGGGGGCTTCGAGCACTGAAGCTTTCTTT | CASSLEGASSTEAFF | TRBV5-1 | . | TRBJ1-1 | TRBD1
TGTGCCAGCAGCCTCAGGTTAGGCGGGGGGTACAATGAGCAGTTCTTC | CASSLRLGGGYNEQFF | TRBV21-1 | . | TRBJ2-1 | .
TGTGCCAGCAGTTACTCACCGGTCACAGATACGCAGTATTTT | CASSYSPVTDTQYF | TRBV6-2/TRBV6-3 | . | TRBJ2-3 | .
TGTGCCAGCAGCTTCTCCTTCTACACCGGGGAGCTGTTTTTT | CASSFSFYTGELFF | TRBV7-2 | . | TRBJ2-2 | .
TGTGCCAGCAGCTTAGCGCCGGGGGGCTTCTCCTATGGCTACACCTTC | CASSLAPGGFSYGYTF | TRBV7-2 | . | TRBJ1-2 | .
TGCGCCAGCAGCCCTGGGACAGGACGGTACAATGAGCAGTTCTTC | CASSPGTGRYNEQFF | TRBV5-1 | . | TRBJ2-1 | TRBD1
TGTGCCACCGTGGAGGGACCGTATAATTCACCCCTCCACTTT | CATVEGPYNSPLHF | TRBV6-5 | . | TRBJ1-6 | .
TGCAGCGTTGTGCCTCTCCGGGGGGGCGCAGATACGCAGTATTTT | CSVVPLRGGADTQYF | TRBV29-1 | . | TRBJ2-3 | TRBD2
TGTGCCAGCAGCTTCATTCTTATGGGACAGGGAGGGGAGACCCAGTACTTC | CASSFILMGQGGETQYF | TRBV7-8 | . | TRBJ2-5 | TRBD1
TGTGCCAGTAGTATATCGGGAGTGAACACAGAAGCTTTCTTT | CASSISGVNTEAFF | TRBV19 | . | TRBJ1-1 | .
TGTGCCAGCAGCCCTGGGACTAGCGGGGGGCTCACGAATGAGCAGTTCTTC | CASSPGTSGGLTNEQFF | TRBV7-2 | . | TRBJ2-1 | TRBD2
TGTGCCAGCAGCCAACAACTAGCGTCGTCCTACAATGAGCAGTTCTTC | CASSQQLASSYNEQFF | TRBV3-1/TRBV3-2 | . | TRBJ2-1 | TRBD2
TGCGCCAGCGGCGACAGGGGAAATGAAGCTTTCTTT | CASGDRGNEAFF | TRBV5-1 | . | TRBJ1-1 | TRBD1
TGTGCCAGCAGCTTAGTGTTCGGGACAGGGGGAAACACTGAAGCTTTCTTT | CASSLVFGTGGNTEAFF | TRBV7-9 | . | TRBJ1-1 | TRBD1
TGTGCCACCAGGGGGACAGCTAGCAATCAGCCCCAGCATTTT | CATRGTASNQPQHF | TRBV19 | . | TRBJ1-5 | TRBD1
TGCGCCAGCAGCTTGTTGGGGCTGAACACTGAAGCTTTCTTT | CASSLLGLNTEAFF | TRBV5-1 | once | TRBJ1-1 | .
TGTGCCAGCAGCGCTAACACCGGGACAGCCTATCAGCCCCAGCATTTT | CASSANTGTAYQPQHF | TRBV27 | . | TRBJ1-5 | TRBD1
TGTGCCAGCAGCTATGTTACAGGGGGCACTGAAGCTTTCTTT | CASSYVTGGTEAFF | TRBV6-2/TRBV6-3 | . | TRBJ1-1 | TRBD1
TGTGCCAGCAGCTTAGCCCGAGGACTAGCGACGGGTCCAGATACGCAGTATTTT | CASSLARGLATGPDTQYF | TRBV7-9 | few | TRBJ2-3 | TRBD2
TGTGCCAGCAGCTTTTTTGCGACTGAAGCTTTCTTT | CASSFFATEAFF | TRBV5-6 | . | TRBJ1-1 | .
TGTGCCAGCAGCTTAGCCTTGAACACTGAAGCTTTCTTT | CASSLALNTEAFF | TRBV7-8 | once | TRBJ1-1 | .
TGTGCCAGCAGCTTCGACAGGGATGCTGGAAACACCATATATTTT | CASSFDRDAGNTIYF | TRBV6-5 | . | TRBJ1-3 | TRBD1
TGTGCCAGCAGTGAAGCTAGGGGGGGCCTTCAGTACTTC | CASSEARGGLQYF | TRBV2 | . | TRBJ2-4 | .
TGTGCCACCAGTGATTTCGGTCACAATGAGCAGTTCTTC | CATSDFGHNEQFF | TRBV24-1 | . | TRBJ2-1 | .